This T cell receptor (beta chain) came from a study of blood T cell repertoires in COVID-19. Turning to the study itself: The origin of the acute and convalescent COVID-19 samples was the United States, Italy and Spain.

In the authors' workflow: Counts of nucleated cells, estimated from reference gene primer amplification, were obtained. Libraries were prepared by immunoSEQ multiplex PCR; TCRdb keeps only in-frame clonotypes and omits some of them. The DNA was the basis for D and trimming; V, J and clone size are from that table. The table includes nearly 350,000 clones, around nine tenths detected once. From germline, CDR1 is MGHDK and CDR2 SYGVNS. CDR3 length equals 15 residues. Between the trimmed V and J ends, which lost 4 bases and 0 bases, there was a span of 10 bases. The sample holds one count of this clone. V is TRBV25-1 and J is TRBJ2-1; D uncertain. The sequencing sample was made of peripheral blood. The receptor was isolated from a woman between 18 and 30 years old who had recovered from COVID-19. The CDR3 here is CASSVLSSSYNEQFF. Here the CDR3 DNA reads TGTGCCAGCAGTGTACTTTCTAGCTCCTACAATGAGCAGTTCTTC.